What follows is one T cell receptor (beta chain) and its context. Enrolment of Seattle patients took place during active infection, and they were followed longitudinally. The CDR3 has 15 amino acids. The V gene lost 5 bases and the J gene lost 2 bases, with 13 bases spanning the gap. Germline V lookup: CDR1 KGHSH, CDR2 LQKENI. The data derive from a study of blood T cell repertoires in COVID-19. Study summary: Spain, Italy and the United States supplied samples that represented acute and convalescent COVID-19. T cells, B-cell-depleted T cells, or PBMCs supplied cDNA or gDNA.

The method was immunoSEQ multiplex PCR; TCRdb's version includes in-frame clones alone and lacks a portion of them. The sample carries about 150,000 clones, 80% to 90% recorded once. Sample: peripheral blood. V gene TRBV18 combines with J gene TRBJ1-5, with a tentative D call TRBD1 (6 bases). The TCR originated in a woman aged 60-70 years with COVID-19, enrolled during active disease. Here the CDR3 DNA reads TGTGCCAGCTCAAAGGGGGTATCGGGCAATCAGCCCCAGCATTTT. Its protein product is CASSKGVSGNQPQHF.